Each of the 3 T cell receptor beta chains below was sequenced from the same sample in a study of PD-1 blockade in mismatch repair-deficient tumors. Generated by immunoSEQ multiplex PCR, the TCRdb table keeps only in-frame clones and is missing some. The table records tens of thousands of clones, roughly 80% of them present only once. Sequences were derived from peripheral blood, sampled 12 weeks after starting pembrolizumab. These TCRs come from an adult with mismatch repair-deficient cancer.

The chain has TRBV11-1 and TRBJ2-1, with D possibly matching TRBD2 (5 bases). Germline V CDR1 and CDR2: SGHAT, FQDESV (reference sequence). The CDR3 runs to 14 residues. V was cut by 4 bases and J by 4 bases, with 11 bases left in between. The CDR3, as DNA: TGTGCCAGCAGCTCCCAGGCGGGTTACAATGAGCAGTTCTTC. Its translation is CASSSQAGYNEQFF.

This sequence joins TRBV9 and TRBJ1-1; TRBD1 matches at 9 bases. Germline-derived CDR1 and CDR2 are SGDLS and YYNGEE. The CDR3 extends over 18 amino acids. V trimming: 0 bases; J trimming: 3 bases; junction bases outside the gene matches: 12. The CDR3 DNA reads as TGTGCCAGCAGCGTAGTCGAGTCCGGGACAGGGTCCCACACTGAAGCTTTCTTT. This encodes CASSVVESGTGSHTEAFF.

The V and J genes are TRBV7-8 and TRBJ2-1; D not certain. Germline V lookup: CDR1 SGHVS, CDR2 FQNEAQ. Trimming left V 2 bases short and J 8 bases short, with 16 bases between. The CDR3 runs 15 residues. Here the CDR3 reads CASSLRNTQNHEQFF. The CDR3, as DNA: TGTGCCAGCAGCTTAAGGAACACCCAAAACCATGAGCAGTTCTTC.